This T cell receptor beta chain was identified in a study of long-term antiretroviral therapy in people with HIV. Assay version v3.0 of immunoSEQ was used, and it was run at survey level. Produced via immunoSEQ multiplex PCR; TCRdb's table is partial and in-frame only. Among around 32,000 clones listed, 85% to 90% were seen once. Findings of the study overall: The study collected no data on ART adherence, viral resistance or therapy changes. Post-treatment diversity went higher with ART but stayed below transplant donor controls.

This clone was picked up one time. Its target is unknown. Germline CDR1 SGHRS, CDR2 YFSETQ. This CDR3 is 15 amino acids long. V was clipped by 1 base and J by 2 bases, with 12 bases between them. Here the sequenced sample was unsorted PBMCs, taken 3.2 years before starting antiretroviral therapy. The V call is TRBV5-1, the J call TRBJ2-5; the D gene is possibly TRBD1 (6 bases). The receptor comes from a man aged 50 to 60 with HIV. The CDR3 DNA reads TGCGCCAGCAGCTTGATGGGACAAGGACAAGAGACCCAGTACTTC. Amino acid sequence: CASSLMGQGQETQYF. The whole variable domain, filled in from reference TRBV5-1 and TRBJ2-5, reads KAGVTQTPRYLIKTRGQQVTLSCSPISGHRSVSWYQQTPGQGLQFLFEYFSETQRNKGNFPGRFSGRQFSNSRSEMNVSTLELGDSALYLCASSLMGQGQETQYFGPGTRLLVL.